This T cell receptor beta chain is drawn from a study of shared clonotypes between healthy human individuals. Study overall: Donors had three CD4 naive, three CD4 memory, two CD8 naive and one CD8 memory plate apiece.

V dropped 0 bases and J dropped 1 base, with 7 bases sitting between them. Germline loops: CDR1 SGHRS, CDR2 YFSETQ. The CDR3 is 14 amino acids. TCRdb's table, derived via immunoSEQ multiplex PCR, lists solely in-frame clones and lacks some. The profile shows about 2 million clones, 90% to 95% of them singletons. Regarding this clone: The antigen is unknown. The sample holds other DNA sequences that translate to the same CDR3.

All of the donors resided in Nashville, Tennessee, and each was a Caucasian adult. Study-wide results and limits: Clonotype sharing among donors likely depends on sequencing depth.

The chain employs TRBV5-1 and TRBJ1-1; D is undetermined. The source material was naive CD4+ T cells sorted from blood. Subset of the sample: CD45RA+ positively selected. The receptor was derived from a young man in good health. The CDR3 is CASSLGQTNTEAFF. CDR3 nucleotide sequence: TGCGCCAGCAGCTTGGGGCAAACGAACACTGAAGCTTTCTTT.